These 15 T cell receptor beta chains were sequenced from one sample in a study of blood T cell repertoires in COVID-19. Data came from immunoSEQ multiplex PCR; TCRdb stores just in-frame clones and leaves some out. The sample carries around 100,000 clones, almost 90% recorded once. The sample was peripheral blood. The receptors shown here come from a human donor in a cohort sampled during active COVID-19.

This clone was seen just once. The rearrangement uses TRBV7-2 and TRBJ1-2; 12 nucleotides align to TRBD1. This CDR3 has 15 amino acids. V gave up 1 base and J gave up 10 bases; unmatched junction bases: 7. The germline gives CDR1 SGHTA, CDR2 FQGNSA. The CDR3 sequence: CASSLVGTGGADYTF. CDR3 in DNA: TGTGCCAGCAGCTTAGTAGGGACAGGGGGCGCGGACTACACCTTC. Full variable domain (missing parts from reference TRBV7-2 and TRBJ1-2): GAGVSQSPSNKVTEKGKDVELRCDPISGHTALYWYRQSLGQGLEFLIYFQGNSAPDKSGLPSDRFSAERTGGSVSTLTIQRTQQEDSAVYLCASSLVGTGGADYTFGSGTRLTVV.

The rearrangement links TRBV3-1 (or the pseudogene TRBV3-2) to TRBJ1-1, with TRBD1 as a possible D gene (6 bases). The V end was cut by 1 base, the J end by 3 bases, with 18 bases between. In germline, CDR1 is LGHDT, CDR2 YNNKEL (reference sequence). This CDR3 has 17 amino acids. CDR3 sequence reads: CASSQAAGVGLDTEAFF. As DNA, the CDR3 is TGTGCCAGCAGCCAAGCCGCAGGGGTGGGGTTGGACACTGAAGCTTTCTTT.

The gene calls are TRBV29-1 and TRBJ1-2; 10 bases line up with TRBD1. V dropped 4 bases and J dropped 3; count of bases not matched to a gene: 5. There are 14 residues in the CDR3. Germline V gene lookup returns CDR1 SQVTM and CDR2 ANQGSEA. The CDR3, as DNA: TGCAGCGTTGGAGGGACAGGGGTCGACTATGGCTACACCTTC. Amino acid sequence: CSVGGTGVDYGYTF.

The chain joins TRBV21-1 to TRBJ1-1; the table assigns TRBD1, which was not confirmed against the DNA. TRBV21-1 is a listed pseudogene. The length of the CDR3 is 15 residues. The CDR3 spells CASSVNRGGNTEAFF. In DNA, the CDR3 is TGTGCCAGCAGCGTGAACAGGGGCGGGAACACTGAAGCTTTCTTT.

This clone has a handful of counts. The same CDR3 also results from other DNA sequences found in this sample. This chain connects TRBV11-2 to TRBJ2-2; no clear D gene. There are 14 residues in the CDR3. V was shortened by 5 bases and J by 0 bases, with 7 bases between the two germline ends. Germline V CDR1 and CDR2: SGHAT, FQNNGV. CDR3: CASSPRTNTGELFF. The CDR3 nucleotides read TGTGCCAGCAGCCCGCGGACGAACACCGGGGAGCTGTTTTTT.

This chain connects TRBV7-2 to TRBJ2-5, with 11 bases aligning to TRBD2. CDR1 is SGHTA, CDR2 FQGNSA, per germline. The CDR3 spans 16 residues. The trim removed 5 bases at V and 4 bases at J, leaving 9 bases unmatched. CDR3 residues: CASSVLAGERGETQYF. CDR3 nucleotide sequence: TGTGCCAGCAGCGTACTAGCGGGAGAACGAGGAGAGACCCAGTACTTC.

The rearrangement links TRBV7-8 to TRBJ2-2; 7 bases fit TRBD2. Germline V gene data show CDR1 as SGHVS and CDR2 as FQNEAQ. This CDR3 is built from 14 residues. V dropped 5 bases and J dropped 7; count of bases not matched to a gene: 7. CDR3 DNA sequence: TGTGCCAGCAGCGCCTTGGGGGGGAACGGGGAGCTGTTTTTT. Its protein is CASSALGGNGELFF.

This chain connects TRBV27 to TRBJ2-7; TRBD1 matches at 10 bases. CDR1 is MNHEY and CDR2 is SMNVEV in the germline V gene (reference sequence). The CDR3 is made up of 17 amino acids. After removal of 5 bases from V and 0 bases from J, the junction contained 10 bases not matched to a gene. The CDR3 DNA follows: TGTGCCAGCAGTCCGGGACAGGGGATTCCCTTCTCCTACGAGCAGTACTTC. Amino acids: CASSPGQGIPFSYEQYF.

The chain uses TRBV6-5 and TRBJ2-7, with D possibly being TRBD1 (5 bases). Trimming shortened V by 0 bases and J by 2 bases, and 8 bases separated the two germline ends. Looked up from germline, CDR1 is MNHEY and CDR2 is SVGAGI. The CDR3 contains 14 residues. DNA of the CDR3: TGTGCCAGCAGTTACTCGTCGGACACCTACGAGCAGTACTTC. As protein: CASSYSSDTYEQYF.

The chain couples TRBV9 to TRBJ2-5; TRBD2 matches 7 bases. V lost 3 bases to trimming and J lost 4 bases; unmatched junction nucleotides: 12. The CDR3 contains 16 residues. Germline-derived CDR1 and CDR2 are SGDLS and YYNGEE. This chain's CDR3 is CASSAQGLPQIETQYF. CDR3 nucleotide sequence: TGTGCCAGCAGCGCCCAGGGACTACCTCAGATAGAGACCCAGTACTTC.

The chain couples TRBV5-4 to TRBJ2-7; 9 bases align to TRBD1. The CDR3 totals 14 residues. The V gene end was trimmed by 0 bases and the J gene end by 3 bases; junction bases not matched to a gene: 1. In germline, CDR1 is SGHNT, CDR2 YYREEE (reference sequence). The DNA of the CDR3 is TGTGCCAGCAGCTTGGGGGACAGGGTCTACGAGCAGTACTTC. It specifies CASSLGDRVYEQYF.

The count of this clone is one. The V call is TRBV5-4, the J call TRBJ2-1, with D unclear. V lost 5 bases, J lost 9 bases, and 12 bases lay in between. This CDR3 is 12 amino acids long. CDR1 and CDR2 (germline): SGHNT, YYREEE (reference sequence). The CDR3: CASSLRGTEQFF. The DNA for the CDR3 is TGTGCCAGCAGTTTGAGAGGTACTGAGCAGTTCTTC.

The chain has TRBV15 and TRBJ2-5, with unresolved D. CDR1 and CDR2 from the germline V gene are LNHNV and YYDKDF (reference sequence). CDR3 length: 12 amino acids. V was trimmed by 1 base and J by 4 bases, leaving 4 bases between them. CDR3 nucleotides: TGTGCCACCAGCAGAGTAGCAGAGACCCAGTACTTC. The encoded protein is CATSRVAETQYF.

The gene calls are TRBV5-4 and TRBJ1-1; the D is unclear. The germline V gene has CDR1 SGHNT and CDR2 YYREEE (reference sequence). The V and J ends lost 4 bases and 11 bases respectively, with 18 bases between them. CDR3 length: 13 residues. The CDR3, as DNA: TGTGCCAGCAGCCGGAGGAGGGCCGGGGAGGCTTTCTTT. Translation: CASSRRRAGEAFF.

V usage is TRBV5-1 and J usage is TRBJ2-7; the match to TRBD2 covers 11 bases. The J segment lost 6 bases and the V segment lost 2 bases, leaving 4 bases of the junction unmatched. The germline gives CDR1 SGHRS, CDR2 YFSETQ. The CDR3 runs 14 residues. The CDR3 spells CASSLLAGAPEQYF. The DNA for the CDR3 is TGCGCCAGCAGCTTACTAGCGGGAGCTCCCGAGCAGTACTTC. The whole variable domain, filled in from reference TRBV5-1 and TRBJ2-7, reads KAGVTQTPRYLIKTRGQQVTLSCSPISGHRSVSWYQQTPGQGLQFLFEYFSETQRNKGNFPGRFSGRQFSNSRSEMNVSTLELGDSALYLCASSLLAGAPEQYFGPGTRLTVT.